The 3 T cell receptor beta chains in this list originate from one sample, sequenced in a study of PD-L1 blockade in urothelial cancer. Some clones are missing from TCRdb's copy, which holds only in-frame ones; the method was immunoSEQ multiplex PCR. The sample holds about 19,000 clones, about four fifths seen once. The time point here: peripheral blood 6 weeks after treatment start. Sequencing was performed on PBMCs, taken around atezolizumab (anti-PD-L1) treatment. The receptors derive from a man aged 45-60 years with urothelial cancer.

This chain uses TRBV6-5 with TRBJ2-1; TRBD2 matches at 8 bases. J lost 4 bases, V lost 8 bases, and 7 bases had no gene match. The CDR3 is 14 amino acids. Germline-derived CDR1 and CDR2 are MNHEY and SVGAGI. CDR3 protein: CASSVGGVYNEQFF. CDR3 nucleotide sequence: TGTGCCAGCTCGGTCGGGGGGGTTTACAATGAGCAGTTCTTC.

The chain joins TRBV19 to TRBJ1-5, with TRBD1 matching over 8 bases. Germline V gene sequence: CDR1 LNHDA, CDR2 SQIVND (reference sequence). This CDR3 has 16 amino acids. With V trimmed by 3 bases and J by 2 bases, 6 bases remained unmatched. In DNA form, the CDR3 reads TGTGCCAGTAGTATGGGACAGGTTAGGGGCAATCAGCCCCAGCATTTT. As protein: CASSMGQVRGNQPQHF. The variable domain in full, with the rest retrieved from reference TRBV19 and TRBJ1-5, is DGGITQSPKYLFRKEGQNVTLSCEQNLNHDAMYWYRQDPGQGLRLIYYSQIVNDFQKGDIAEGYSVSREKKESFPLTVTSAQKNPTAFYLCASSMGQVRGNQPQHFGDGTRLSIL.

The rearrangement links TRBV7-2 to TRBJ2-3, with unresolved D. CDR1 and CDR2 from the germline V gene are SGHTA and FQGNSA. V was trimmed by 4 bases and J by 2 bases, leaving 4 bases between them. The CDR3 totals 12 residues. CDR3 amino acids: CASSSYTDTQYF. The CDR3 DNA reads as TGTGCCAGCAGCTCGTACACAGATACGCAGTATTTT.